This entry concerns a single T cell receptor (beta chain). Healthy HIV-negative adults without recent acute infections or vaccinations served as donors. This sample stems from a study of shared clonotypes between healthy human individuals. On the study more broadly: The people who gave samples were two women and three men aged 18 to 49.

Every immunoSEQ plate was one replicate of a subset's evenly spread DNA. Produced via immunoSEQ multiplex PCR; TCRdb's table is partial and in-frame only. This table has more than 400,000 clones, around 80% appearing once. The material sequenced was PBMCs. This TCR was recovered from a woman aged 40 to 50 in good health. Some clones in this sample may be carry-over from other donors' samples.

The CDR3 nucleotides are TGTGCCAGCTCACCTTCTAAGACGGGGGCCGGGGACGAGCAGTACTTC. Translated: CASSPSKTGAGDEQYF. V is TRBV18 and J is TRBJ2-7; D is possibly TRBD1 or TRBD2 (6 bases each). The ends were cut back, 3 bases at V and 5 bases at J, with 20 bases in the middle. Germline-derived CDR1 and CDR2 are KGHSH and LQKENI. This CDR3 region has 16 residues.